This T cell receptor (beta chain) emerged from a study of shared clonotypes between healthy human individuals. The CDR3 loop spans 14 amino acids. CDR1 LNHDA and CDR2 SQIVND come from the germline V gene (reference sequence). Trimming took 3 bases from V and 1 from J, leaving 9 bases between them. Sequencing used immunoSEQ multiplex PCR; TCRdb keeps in-frame clones, though not all of them. The data show some 200,000 clones, approximately 62% seen once. This TCR was sampled from a man aged 25-45 years in good health. The J gene is TRBJ2-5, the V gene TRBV19; unclear D gene. Sequencing was performed on memory CD4+ T cells sorted from blood. Subset meaning: CD45RA-negative fraction. The CDR3 DNA reads TGTGCCAGTAGTATGTCCGCGTCCCAAGAGACCCAGTACTTC. Translating gives CASSMSASQETQYF.